Described below is a single T cell receptor (beta chain) sequence and its context. Its antigen is as yet unknown. This sample was taken from a study of T cells in narcolepsy. Study information: Donors had narcolepsy type 1 or type 2, or were healthy controls.

Overall study findings and caveats: Some memory CD4+ repertoires had no autoreactive clone sequences. Reportedly, autoreactive clonotypes were serially detected in patients' blood but not controls'. Comparing one patient's CSF and blood CD4+ clonotypes highlighted HCRT- and TRIB2-specific autoreactive clonotypes.

Trimming took 2 bases from V and 4 from J, leaving 9 bases between them. CDR3 size: 15 residues. The germline CDR1 and CDR2 sequences are SNHLY and FYNNEI. Produced via immunoSEQ multiplex PCR; TCRdb's table is partial and in-frame only. The data contain tens of thousands of clones, 75% to 80% of them seen just once; the ten biggest clones take up 3.4%. The receptor was derived from a human donor with narcolepsy. The sequenced material came from CD45RA- memory CD4+ T cells from PBMCs. The chain has TRBV2 and TRBJ2-6, with no clear D. CDR3: CASSEMVPGANVLTF. The CDR3 coding sequence is TGTGCCAGCAGTGAAATGGTCCCGGGGGCCAACGTCCTGACTTTC.